This TCR beta chain stems from a study of OX40 agonist ivuxolimab in advanced cancers. Background for the entire study: The costimulatory receptor OX40 (CD134) was targeted by ivuxolimab, a fully human IgG2 agonistic monoclonal antibody. Three dose-escalation patients achieved partial responses, one with hepatocellular carcinoma and two with cutaneous melanoma. Intravenous ivuxolimab was administered to patients every 2 weeks at six dose levels: 0.01, 0.1, 0.3, 1.5, 3 and 10 mg/kg. Patients were allowed to have had prior anti-PD-1, anti-PD-L1 or anti-CTLA-4 therapy, and roughly 40% of the dose-escalation patients had previously received checkpoint inhibitors. In the dose-escalation cohort, approximately 80% of patients were male, and the mean age was approximately 60 years with a range of roughly 23 to 90. The point of sequencing TCRbeta in the periphery was to test whether ivuxolimab changed TCR sequence diversity and drove clonal T-cell expansion. The paper describes the monotherapy dose-escalation part (N = 52 patients) of the phase I trial of ivuxolimab. Among the approximately 50 dose-escalation patients, 19 had hepatocellular carcinoma, roughly 15 melanoma, 9 renal cell carcinoma and 9 head and neck cancer.

For sequencing of the TCRbeta CDR3 region, genomic DNA was extracted from the sorted cells. The immunoSEQ Assay was used for sequencing of TCRbeta CDR3 regions. The clones in this table, taken by TCRdb from immuneACCESS, are in-frame only. Not every clone is retained; where verified, under half of the shortfall comes from an unresolved V gene, and the cause of the rest is unknown. For this sample there are under 25,000 clones; roughly 84% appear just once. In total, the top ten clones hold roughly 31% of the sample. Study-wide conclusions, independent of this receptor: Antigen specificity was not determined for the clonally expanded peripheral T cells. Clonal expansion of both CD4+ and CD8+ blood T cells was observed from baseline to week 6 at doses 0.1 to 3.0 mg/kg. In the 0.1-3.0 mg/kg groups, partial responders had among the lowest normalized peripheral clonal expansion, particularly in CD8+ T cells. Low levels of normalized T-cell clonal expansion were also shown by some nonresponding patients. After ivuxolimab, expanded clones were on average more numerous among CD8+ T cells than among CD4+ T cells.

On this clone: Its antigen remains undetermined. Base qualities are not at hand, and no much larger clone is one base apart.

Patients with autoimmune disease history or receiving systemic immunosuppression were excluded from the trial. Peripheral blood for TCR sequencing was collected from all dose cohorts at baseline, on cycle 4 day 1, and on cycle 7 day 1. Samples came from an open-label, multicenter, first-in-human phase I dose-escalation trial of ivuxolimab. The trial enrolled adults with locally advanced or metastatic head and neck squamous cell, hepatocellular, melanoma or renal cell carcinoma. CD4+ and CD8+ T cells were sorted separately from peripheral blood before TCR sequencing. The CDR3 sequence holds 15 residues, the cysteine and phenylalanine included. The CDR3 DNA has 45 bases and is translated from base 1. V gives up 4 bases and J gives up 5 bases, and the segment between their germline ends measures 17 bases. CDR1 and CDR2, per the germline V gene, are SGHTA and FQGTGA.

The chain was built from TRBV7-3 and TRBJ2-5; the D segment could be TRBD1, given 5 matching bases. This material consisted of CD4+ or CD8+ T cells sorted from blood, taken in a trial of the OX40 agonist ivuxolimab. This clonotype originated in an adult with an advanced solid tumor such as melanoma, head and neck, liver or kidney cancer. The DNA reads as follows: TGTGCCAGCAGCTCCCTTGGGGCTGCCGAGGAGACCCAGTACTTC. Translated, this is CASSSLGAAEETQYF.